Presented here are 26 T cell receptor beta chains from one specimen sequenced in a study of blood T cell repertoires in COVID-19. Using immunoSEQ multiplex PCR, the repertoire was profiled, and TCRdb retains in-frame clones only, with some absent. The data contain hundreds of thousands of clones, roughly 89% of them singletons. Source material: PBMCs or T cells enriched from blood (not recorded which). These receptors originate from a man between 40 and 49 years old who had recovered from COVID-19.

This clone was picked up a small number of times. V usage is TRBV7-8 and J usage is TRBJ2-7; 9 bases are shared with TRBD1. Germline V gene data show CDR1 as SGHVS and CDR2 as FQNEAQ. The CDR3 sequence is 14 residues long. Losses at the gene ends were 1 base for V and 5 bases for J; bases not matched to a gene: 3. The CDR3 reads CASSLGQGDDEQYF. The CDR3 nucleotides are TGTGCCAGCAGCTTAGGACAGGGGGATGACGAGCAGTACTTC.

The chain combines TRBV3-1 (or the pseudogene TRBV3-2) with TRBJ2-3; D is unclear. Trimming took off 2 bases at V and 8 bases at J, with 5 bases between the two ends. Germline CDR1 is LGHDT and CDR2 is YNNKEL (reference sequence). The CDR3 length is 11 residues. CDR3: CASSQLSTQYF. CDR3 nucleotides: TGTGCCAGCAGCCAACTAAGTACGCAGTATTTT.

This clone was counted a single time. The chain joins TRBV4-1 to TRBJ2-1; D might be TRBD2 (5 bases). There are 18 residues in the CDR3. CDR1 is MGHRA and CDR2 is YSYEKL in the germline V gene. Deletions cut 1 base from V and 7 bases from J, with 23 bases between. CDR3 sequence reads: CASSQGAYVGVMINEQFF. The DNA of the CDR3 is TGCGCCAGCAGCCAAGGGGCTTATGTGGGAGTGATGATTAATGAGCAGTTCTTC.

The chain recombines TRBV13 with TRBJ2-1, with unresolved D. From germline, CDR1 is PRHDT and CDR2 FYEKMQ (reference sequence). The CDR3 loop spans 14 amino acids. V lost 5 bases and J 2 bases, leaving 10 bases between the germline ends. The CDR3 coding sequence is TGTGCCAGCAGCGCCTATGGTACCTACAATGAGCAGTTCTTC. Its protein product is CASSAYGTYNEQFF.

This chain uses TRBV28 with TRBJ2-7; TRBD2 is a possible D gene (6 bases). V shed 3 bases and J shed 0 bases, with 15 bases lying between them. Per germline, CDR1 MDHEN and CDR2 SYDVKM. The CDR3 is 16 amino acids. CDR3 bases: TGTGCCAGCAGTTTTCCGGGCGGCGGGGTCTCCTACGAGCAGTACTTC. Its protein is CASSFPGGGVSYEQYF.

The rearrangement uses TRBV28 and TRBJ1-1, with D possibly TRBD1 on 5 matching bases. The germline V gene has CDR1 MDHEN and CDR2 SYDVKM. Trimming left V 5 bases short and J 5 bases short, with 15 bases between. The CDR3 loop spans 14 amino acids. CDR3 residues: CASSPGAVGTEAFF. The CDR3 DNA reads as TGTGCCAGCAGTCCTGGGGCCGTCGGGACTGAAGCTTTCTTT.

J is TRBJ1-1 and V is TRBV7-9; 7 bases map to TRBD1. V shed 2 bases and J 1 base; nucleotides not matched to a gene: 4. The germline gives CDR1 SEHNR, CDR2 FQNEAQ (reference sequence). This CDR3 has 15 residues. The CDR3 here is CASSLRDSANTEAFF. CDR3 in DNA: TGTGCCAGCAGCTTAAGGGACAGCGCGAACACTGAAGCTTTCTTT.

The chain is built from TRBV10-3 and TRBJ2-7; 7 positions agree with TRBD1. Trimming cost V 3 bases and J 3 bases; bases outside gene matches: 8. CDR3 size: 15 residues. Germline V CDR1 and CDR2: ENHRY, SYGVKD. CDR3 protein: CAISEPGQSGYEQYF. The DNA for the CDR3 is TGTGCCATCAGTGAACCGGGACAGTCGGGCTACGAGCAGTACTTC.

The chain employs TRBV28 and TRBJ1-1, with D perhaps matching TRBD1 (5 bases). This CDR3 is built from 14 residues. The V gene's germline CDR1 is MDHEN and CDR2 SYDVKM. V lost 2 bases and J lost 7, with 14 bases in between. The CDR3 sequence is CASSLGATNGEAFF. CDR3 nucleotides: TGTGCCAGCAGTTTAGGGGCCACGAATGGTGAAGCTTTCTTT.

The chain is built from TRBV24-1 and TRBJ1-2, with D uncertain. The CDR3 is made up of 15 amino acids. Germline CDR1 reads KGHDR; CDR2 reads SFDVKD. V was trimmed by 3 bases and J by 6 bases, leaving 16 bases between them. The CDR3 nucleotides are TGTGCCACCAGTGATAAGAAAGATGGGCGGGATGGCTACACCTTC. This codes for CATSDKKDGRDGYTF.

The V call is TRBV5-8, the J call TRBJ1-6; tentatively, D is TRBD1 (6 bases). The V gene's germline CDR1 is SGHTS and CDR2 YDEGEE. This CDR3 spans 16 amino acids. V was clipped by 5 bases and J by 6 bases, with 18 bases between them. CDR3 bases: TGTGCCAGCAGTTCCTCGAAGGGGGTCCCTAATTCACCCCTCCACTTT. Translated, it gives CASSSSKGVPNSPLHF.

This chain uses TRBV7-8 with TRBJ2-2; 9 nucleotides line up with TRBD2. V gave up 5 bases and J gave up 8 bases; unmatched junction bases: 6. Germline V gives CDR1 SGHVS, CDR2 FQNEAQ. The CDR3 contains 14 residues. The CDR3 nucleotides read TGTGCCAGCAGCCGACTAGCGGTGCGGGGGGAGCTGTTTTTT. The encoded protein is CASSRLAVRGELFF.

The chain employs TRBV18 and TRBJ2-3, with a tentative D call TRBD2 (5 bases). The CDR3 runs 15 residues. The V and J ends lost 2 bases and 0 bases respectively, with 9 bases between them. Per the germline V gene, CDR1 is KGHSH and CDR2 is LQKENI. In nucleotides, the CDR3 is TGTGCCAGCTCACCAGTGACGGGGAGCACAGATACGCAGTATTTT. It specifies CASSPVTGSTDTQYF.

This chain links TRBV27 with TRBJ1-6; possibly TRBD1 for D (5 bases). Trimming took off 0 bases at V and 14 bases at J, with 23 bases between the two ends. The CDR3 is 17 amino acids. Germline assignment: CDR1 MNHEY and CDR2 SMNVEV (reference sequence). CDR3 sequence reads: CASSLSGVGQGPQALHF. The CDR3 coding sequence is TGTGCCAGCAGTTTATCGGGCGTGGGCCAGGGCCCCCAGGCCCTCCACTTT.

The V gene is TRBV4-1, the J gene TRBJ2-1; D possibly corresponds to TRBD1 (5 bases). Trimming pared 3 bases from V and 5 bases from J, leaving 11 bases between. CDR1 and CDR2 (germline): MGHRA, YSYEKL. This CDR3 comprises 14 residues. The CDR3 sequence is CASSHIKGDNEQFF. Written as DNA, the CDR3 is TGCGCCAGCAGCCACATTAAAGGGGACAATGAGCAGTTCTTC.

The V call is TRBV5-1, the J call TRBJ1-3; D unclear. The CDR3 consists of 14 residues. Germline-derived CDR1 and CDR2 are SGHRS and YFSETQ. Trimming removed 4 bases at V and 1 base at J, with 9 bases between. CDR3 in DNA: TGCGCCAGCAGCCCCGACACTTCTGGAAACACCATATATTTT. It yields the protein CASSPDTSGNTIYF.

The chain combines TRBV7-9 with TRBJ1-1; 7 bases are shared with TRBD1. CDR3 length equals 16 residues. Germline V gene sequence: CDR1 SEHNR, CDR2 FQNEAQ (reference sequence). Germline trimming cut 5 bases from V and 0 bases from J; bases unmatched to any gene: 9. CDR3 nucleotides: TGTGCCAGCAGCACAGCAGGGGGAATAGTGAACACTGAAGCTTTCTTT. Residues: CASSTAGGIVNTEAFF.

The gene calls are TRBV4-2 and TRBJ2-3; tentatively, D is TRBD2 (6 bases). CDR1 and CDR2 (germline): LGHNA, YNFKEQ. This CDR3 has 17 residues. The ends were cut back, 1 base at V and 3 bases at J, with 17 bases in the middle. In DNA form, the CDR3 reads TGTGCCAGCAGCCAAGCTATCGGGAGCTTTGAGACAGATACGCAGTATTTT. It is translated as CASSQAIGSFETDTQYF.

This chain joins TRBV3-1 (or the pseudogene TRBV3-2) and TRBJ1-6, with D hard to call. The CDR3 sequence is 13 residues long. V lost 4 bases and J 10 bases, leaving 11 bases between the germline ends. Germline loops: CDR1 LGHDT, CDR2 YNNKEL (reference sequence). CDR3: CASSPSYGSPLHF. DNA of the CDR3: TGTGCCAGCAGCCCTAGCTATGGGTCACCCCTCCACTTT.

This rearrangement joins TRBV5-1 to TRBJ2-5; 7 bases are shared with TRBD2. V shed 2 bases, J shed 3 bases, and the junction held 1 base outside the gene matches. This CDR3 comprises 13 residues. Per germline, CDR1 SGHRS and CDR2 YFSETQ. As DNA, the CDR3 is TGCGCCAGCAGCTTCGCGGGAGAAGAGACCCAGTACTTC. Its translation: CASSFAGEETQYF.

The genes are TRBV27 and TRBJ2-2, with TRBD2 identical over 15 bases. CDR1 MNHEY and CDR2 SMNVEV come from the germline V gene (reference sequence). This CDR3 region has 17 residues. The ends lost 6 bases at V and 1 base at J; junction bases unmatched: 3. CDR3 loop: CASRRTSGGENTGELFF. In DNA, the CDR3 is TGTGCCAGCAGACGGACTAGCGGGGGGGAGAACACCGGGGAGCTGTTTTTT.

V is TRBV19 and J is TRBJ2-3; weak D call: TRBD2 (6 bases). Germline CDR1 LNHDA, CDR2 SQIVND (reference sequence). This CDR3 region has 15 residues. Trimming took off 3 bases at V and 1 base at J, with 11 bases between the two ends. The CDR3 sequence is CASSMAGRRTDTQYF. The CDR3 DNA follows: TGTGCCAGTAGTATGGCGGGACGCCGCACAGATACGCAGTATTTT.

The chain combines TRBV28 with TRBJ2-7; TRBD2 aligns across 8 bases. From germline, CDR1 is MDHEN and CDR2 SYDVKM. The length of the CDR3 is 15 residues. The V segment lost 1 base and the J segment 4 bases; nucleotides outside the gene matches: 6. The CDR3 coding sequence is TGTGCCAGCAGTTTATATGCGGGAGGAAGGTACGAGCAGTACTTC. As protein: CASSLYAGGRYEQYF.

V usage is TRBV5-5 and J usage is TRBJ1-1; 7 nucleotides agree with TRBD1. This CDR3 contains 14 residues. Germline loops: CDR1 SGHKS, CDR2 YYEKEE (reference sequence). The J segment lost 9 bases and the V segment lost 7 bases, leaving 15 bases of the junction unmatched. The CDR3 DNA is TGTGCCAGCTTAACTTCGCCAGGGGGTGTTAAAGCTTTCTTT. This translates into CASLTSPGGVKAFF.

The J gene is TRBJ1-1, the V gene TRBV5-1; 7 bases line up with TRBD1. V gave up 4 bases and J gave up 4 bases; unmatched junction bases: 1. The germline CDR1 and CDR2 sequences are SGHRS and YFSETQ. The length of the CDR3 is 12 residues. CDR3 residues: CASSDRVTEAFF. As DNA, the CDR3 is TGCGCCAGCAGCGACAGGGTCACTGAAGCTTTCTTT.

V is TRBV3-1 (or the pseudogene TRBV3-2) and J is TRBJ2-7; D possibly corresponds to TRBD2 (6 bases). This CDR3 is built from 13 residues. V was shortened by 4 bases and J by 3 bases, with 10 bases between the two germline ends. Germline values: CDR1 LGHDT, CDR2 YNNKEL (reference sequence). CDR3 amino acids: CASSPGLLYEQYF. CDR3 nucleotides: TGTGCCAGCAGCCCCGGACTACTCTACGAGCAGTACTTC.